One sample yielded the 21 T cell receptor beta chains listed below, sequenced in a study of T cell repertoires in cytomegalovirus infection (dated by TCRdb to between 2017 and 2020). Sequencer: Illumina HiSeq 1500. Using fastp trimming at Q25 and MiXCR clonotype assembly, TCRdb reanalyzed the public sequencing data and kept in-frame beta chains. Rows matching on CDR3 protein sequence are summarized as one entry with the most common DNA and genes. Across this sample there are 250,000 to 300,000 distinct CDR3 sequences, with about 23% seen only once. Roughly 14% of the sample is held by the ten biggest clonotypes. The sequencing sample was made of PBMCs. The origin of the receptors is a human donor in good health (CMV status not recorded). Some clones in this sample may be carry-over from other donors' samples.

In this sample, this clonotype turned up a few times. The chain combines TRBV5-4 with TRBJ1-2; tentative D call: TRBD1 (5 bases). Germline CDR1 is SGHNT and CDR2 is YYREEE (reference sequence). Trimming pared 0 bases from V and 4 bases from J, leaving 13 bases between. The length of the CDR3 is 15 residues. In DNA, the CDR3 is TGTGCCAGCAGCTTGGCGTCGGGGGTTGGCTATGGCTACACCTTC. It encodes CASSLASGVGYGYTF.

For this clonotype: A junction end diverges from the germline sequence, so it may reflect a read error. The chain employs TRBV7-6 and TRBJ2-1; 10 bases fit TRBD1. This CDR3 region has 15 residues. Germline CDR1 is SGHVS and CDR2 is FNYEAQ. CDR3 nucleotides: TGTGCTAGCAGCTCCGGACAGGGGGGCTACAATGAGCAGTTCTTC. Residues: CASSSGQGGYNEQFF.

This clonotype was found a few times. The chain combines TRBV29-1 with TRBJ1-2; 8 positions agree with TRBD1. Germline V gives CDR1 SQVTM, CDR2 ANQGSEA. The CDR3 length is 12 residues. Trimming at V came to 8 bases and at J to 4 bases, leaving 6 bases not matched to a gene. The CDR3: CSFRTGSYGYTF. In DNA form, the CDR3 reads TGCAGCTTCAGGACAGGGTCCTATGGCTACACCTTC. Full variable domain (remainder filled in from reference TRBV29-1 and TRBJ1-2): SAVISQKPSRDICQRGTSLTIQCQVDSQVTMMFWYRQQPGQSLTLIATANQGSEATYESGFVIDKFPISRPNLTFSTLTVSNMSPEDSSIYLCSFRTGSYGYTFGSGTRLTVV.

CDR3 in amino acids: CASSWVSNQPQHF. As DNA, the CDR3 is TGTGCCAGCAGTTGGGTTAGCAATCAGCCCCAGCATTTT. V usage is TRBV28 and J usage is TRBJ1-5; D is uncertain. The germline gives CDR1 MDHEN, CDR2 SYDVKM. The V end was cut by 4 bases, the J end by 0 bases, with 4 bases between. The CDR3 loop spans 13 amino acids.

This sequence joins TRBV20-1 and TRBJ2-7; the D gene could be TRBD1 or TRBD2 (5 bases each). V shed 5 bases and J shed 7 bases, with 18 bases lying between them. The germline gives CDR1 DFQATT, CDR2 SNEGSKA (reference sequence). The CDR3 extends over 13 amino acids. This chain's CDR3 is CSAEGRVSLEQYF. For the CDR3, the DNA is TGCAGTGCTGAGGGGAGAGTATCTTTAGAGCAGTACTTC.

In its sample, this clonotype was seen once. This may arise from a read error, as a much more abundant clone is one base away. This chain links TRBV12-3 or TRBV12-4 with TRBJ1-5; D perhaps matches TRBD1 (5 bases). The length of the CDR3 is 16 residues. The CDR3 coding sequence is TGTACCAGCAGCTCCCTTTGGGGCACGCTCAATCAGCCCCAGCATTTT. Its protein product is CTSSSLWGTLNQPQHF.

This clonotype was counted a few times. The V and J genes are TRBV19 and TRBJ2-1; possibly TRBD1 for D (6 bases). CDR1 is LNHDA and CDR2 is SQIVND in the germline V gene (reference sequence). The CDR3 is 14 residues long. V was clipped by 5 bases and J by 9 bases, with 17 bases between them. Here the CDR3 reads CASSLANRAGEQFF. CDR3 nucleotides: TGTGCCAGTAGTCTCGCAAACAGGGCGGGTGAGCAGTTCTTC.

The table lists this clonotype with a few counts. The chain joins TRBV2 to TRBJ1-1, with a possible D match to TRBD1 (5 bases). The CDR3 has 14 amino acids. The V end was cut by 3 bases, the J end by 4 bases, with 12 bases between. Germline CDR1 and CDR2: SNHLY and FYNNEI. CDR3 sequence reads: CASSEGGIGTEAFF. The DNA of the CDR3 is TGTGCCAGCAGTGAGGGGGGTATAGGCACTGAAGCTTTCTTT.

The chain is built from TRBV27 and TRBJ1-5, with D perhaps TRBD1 (6 bases). V shed 2 bases and J shed 2 bases, with 19 bases lying between them. CDR3 length: 18 residues. Germline lookup yields CDR1 MNHEY and CDR2 SMNVEV (reference sequence). CDR3 sequence: CASSLRGRGGVGNQPQHF. The CDR3 region has the DNA TGTGCCAGCAGTTTAAGAGGCAGGGGAGGAGTGGGCAATCAGCCCCAGCATTTT.

This clonotype has at least ten counts. Relative to the germline gene, one junction end is altered; a read error may explain this. The J gene is TRBJ2-3, the V gene TRBV7-2; 12 nucleotides align to TRBD2. From germline, CDR1 is SGHTA and CDR2 FQGNSA. This CDR3 has 16 residues. The DNA for the CDR3 is TGTGCCAGCAGCCTAGCGGGAGGGCCGGGCACAGATACGCAGTATTTT. Amino acids: CASSLAGGPGTDTQYF.

This clonotype was observed many times. CDR3 nucleotides: TGTGCCAGCAGCTTAGAGGGAAGACGGGGGAACACCGGGGAGCTGTTTTTT. As protein: CASSLEGRRGNTGELFF. The V gene is TRBV7-2, the J gene TRBJ2-2; perhaps TRBD2 as D (5 bases). This CDR3 has 17 residues. From germline, CDR1 is SGHTA and CDR2 FQGNSA. V was shortened by 1 base and J by 1 base, with 13 bases between the two germline ends.

This clonotype appeared many times. This sequence joins TRBV7-2 and TRBJ2-2, with TRBD2 matching 10 bases. Germline CDR1 SGHTA, CDR2 FQGNSA. The V gene end was trimmed by 5 bases and the J gene end by 7 bases; junction bases not matched to a gene: 7. The CDR3 covers 15 residues. CDR3 region: CASSLGLAFSGELFF. The CDR3 DNA sequence: TGTGCCAGCAGCCTGGGACTAGCGTTCAGCGGGGAGCTGTTTTTT.

There are a few counts of this clonotype. The V call is TRBV28, the J call TRBJ2-7; TRBD1 matches 9 bases. Per germline, CDR1 MDHEN and CDR2 SYDVKM. The CDR3 totals 16 residues. With 3 bases clipped from V and 3 bases from J, the junction kept 9 bases outside the gene matches. CDR3 bases: TGTGCCAGCAGTTTCCCCGCCGGGACAGGGAACTACGAGCAGTACTTC. Translating gives CASSFPAGTGNYEQYF.

This clonotype has a count of ten or more. V and J are TRBV12-3 or TRBV12-4 and TRBJ1-1, with 7 bases aligning to TRBD1. The CDR3 contains 15 residues. After removal of 6 bases from V and 0 bases from J, the junction contained 7 bases not matched to a gene. CDR3 sequence (DNA): TGTGCCAGCAGAGATCGGGACAGTCTGAACACTGAAGCTTTCTTT. Amino acids: CASRDRDSLNTEAFF.

CDR3 nucleotide sequence: TGTGCCAGCTCACCACGACAGGGGCCTGACACTGAAGCTTTCTTT. As protein: CASSPRQGPDTEAFF. This chain connects TRBV18 to TRBJ1-1, with TRBD1 matching 8 bases. With 1 base clipped from V and 3 bases from J, the junction kept 4 bases outside the gene matches. There are 15 residues in the CDR3. The germline CDR1 and CDR2 sequences are KGHSH and LQKENI.

The chain uses TRBV6-6 and TRBJ1-1; the D gene is possibly TRBD1 (5 bases). Trimming cost V 5 bases and J 7 bases, with 17 bases left between them. This CDR3 is 14 amino acids long. Germline V lookup: CDR1 MNHNY, CDR2 SVGAGI (reference sequence). CDR3 protein: CASSQRGRLVEAFF. In nucleotides, the CDR3 is TGTGCCAGCAGTCAGAGGGGACGGTTAGTTGAAGCTTTCTTT.

As to this clonotype: A read error may be the cause here, since a much bigger clone is one base away. The gene calls are TRBV12-3 or TRBV12-4 and TRBJ1-1; 7 bases agree with TRBD1. Trimming removed 2 bases from V and 5 bases from J; junction bases left unmatched: 2. The CDR3 runs to 13 residues. Written as DNA, the CDR3 is TGTGCCAGCAGTTTACAACAGGGGACTGAAGCTTTCTTT. Amino acid sequence: CASSLQQGTEAFF.

This clonotype was observed a handful of times. V gene TRBV6-5 combines with J gene TRBJ1-2; 9 positions match TRBD1. This CDR3 is 15 amino acids long. The V gene's germline CDR1 is MNHEY and CDR2 SVGAGI. V lost 0 bases, J lost 8 bases, and 7 bases stayed unmatched. This CDR3 reads CASSYSGQGSGGYTF. CDR3 coding DNA: TGTGCCAGCAGTTACTCAGGACAGGGGTCAGGAGGCTACACCTTC.

The sample holds many counts of this clonotype. The CDR3 spells CSATWRGDEQFF. DNA for the CDR3: TGCAGTGCTACCTGGAGGGGCGATGAGCAGTTCTTC. This chain uses TRBV20-1 with TRBJ2-1, with TRBD2 as a possible D gene (6 bases). Trimming shortened V by 4 bases and J by 8 bases, and 12 bases separated the two germline ends. Germline loops: CDR1 DFQATT, CDR2 SNEGSKA (reference sequence). CDR3 length: 12 amino acids.

This chain links TRBV19 with TRBJ2-5, with D maybe TRBD2 (5 bases). The CDR3 extends over 13 amino acids. Looked up from germline, CDR1 is LNHDA and CDR2 is SQIVND (reference sequence). The V end was cut by 3 bases, the J end by 0 bases, with 5 bases between. The CDR3 here is CASSIGNQETQYF. The CDR3, as DNA: TGTGCCAGTAGTATCGGGAACCAAGAGACCCAGTACTTC.

This clonotype turned up a few times. DNA for the CDR3: TGTGCCAGCAGGGGGACCGCGGCTGGAAACACCATATATTTT. This gives the protein CASRGTAAGNTIYF. This chain uses TRBV12-3 or TRBV12-4 with TRBJ1-3; D possibly corresponds to TRBD1 (5 bases). The CDR3 loop spans 14 amino acids. V was cut by 6 bases and J by 2 bases, with 11 bases left in between.